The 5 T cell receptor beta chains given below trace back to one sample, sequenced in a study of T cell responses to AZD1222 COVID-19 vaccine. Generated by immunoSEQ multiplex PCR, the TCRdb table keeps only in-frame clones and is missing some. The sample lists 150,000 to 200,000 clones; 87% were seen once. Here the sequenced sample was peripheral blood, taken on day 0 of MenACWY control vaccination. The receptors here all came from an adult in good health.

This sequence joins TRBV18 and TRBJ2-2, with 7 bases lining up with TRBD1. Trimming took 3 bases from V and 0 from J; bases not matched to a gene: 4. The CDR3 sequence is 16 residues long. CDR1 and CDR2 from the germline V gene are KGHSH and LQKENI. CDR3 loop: CASSPTGQTNTGELFF. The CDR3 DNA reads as TGTGCCAGCTCACCGACGGGACAGACGAACACCGGGGAGCTGTTTTTT.

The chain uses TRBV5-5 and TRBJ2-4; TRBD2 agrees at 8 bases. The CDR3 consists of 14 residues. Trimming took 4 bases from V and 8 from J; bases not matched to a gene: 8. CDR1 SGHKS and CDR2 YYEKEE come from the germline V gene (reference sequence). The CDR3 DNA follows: TGTGCCAGCAGCCCATTTAGCGGGGCTGACATTCAGTACTTC. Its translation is CASSPFSGADIQYF.

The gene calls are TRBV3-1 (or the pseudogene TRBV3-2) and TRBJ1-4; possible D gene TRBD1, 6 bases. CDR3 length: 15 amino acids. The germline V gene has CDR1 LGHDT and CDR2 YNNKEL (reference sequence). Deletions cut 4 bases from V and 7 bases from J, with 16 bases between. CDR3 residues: CASSLEGGPREKLFF. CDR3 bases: TGTGCCAGCAGCCTCGAGGGGGGCCCTCGTGAAAAACTGTTTTTT.

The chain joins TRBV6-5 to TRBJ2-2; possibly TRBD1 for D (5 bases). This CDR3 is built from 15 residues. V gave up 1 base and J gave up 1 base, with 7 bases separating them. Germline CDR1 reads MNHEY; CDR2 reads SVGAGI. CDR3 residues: CASSYYGQNTGELFF. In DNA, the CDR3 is TGTGCCAGCAGTTACTACGGACAGAACACCGGGGAGCTGTTTTTT.

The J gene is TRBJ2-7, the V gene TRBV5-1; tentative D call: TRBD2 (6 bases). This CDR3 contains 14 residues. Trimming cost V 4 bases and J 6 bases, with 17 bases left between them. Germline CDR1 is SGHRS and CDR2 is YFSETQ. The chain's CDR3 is CASSVGGKDREQYF. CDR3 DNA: TGCGCCAGCAGCGTCGGCGGGAAGGACCGCGAGCAGTACTTC.